Below, 16 T cell receptor beta chains from the same sample are listed, as sequenced in a study of PD-1 blockade in mismatch repair-deficient tumors listed by TCRdb under 2017. Receptors were amplified or captured by the immunoSEQ multiplex PCR assay. This immuneACCESS table, as held by TCRdb, lists in-frame sequences with V and J called but not all clones. Of the missing ones, under half trace to an unresolved V gene in checked studies; the others have no known cause. Across this sample there are roughly 38,000 clones, with around four fifths seen only once. 1.1% of the sample is held by the ten biggest clonotypes. The sample consisted of PBMCs, taken around 40 weeks after starting pembrolizumab. These receptors all stem from an adult with mismatch repair-deficient cancer.

With respect to this clone: An end of the junction differs from the germline gene, which may be a read error. The chain is built from TRBV18 and TRBJ2-4; 7 nucleotides line up with TRBD1. CDR1 and CDR2 (germline): KGHSH, LQKENI. The CDR3 is 14 amino acids. The CDR3 loop reads CASSPQGAKNIQYF. The CDR3 region has the DNA TGTGCCAGCTCCCCACAGGGGGCCAAAAACATTCAGTACTTC. The whole variable domain, remainder taken from reference TRBV18 and TRBJ2-4, is NAGVMQNPRHLVRRRGQEARLRCSPMKGHSHVYWYRQLPEEGLKFMVYLQKENIIDESGMPKERFSAEFPKEGPSILRIQQVVRGDSAAYFCASSPQGAKNIQYFGAGTRLSVL.

The rearrangement joins TRBV28 to TRBJ2-7; 14 bases agree with TRBD2. The V gene end was trimmed by 6 bases and the J gene end by 3 bases; junction bases not matched to a gene: 4. CDR1 is MDHEN and CDR2 is SYDVKM in the germline V gene. The length of the CDR3 is 15 residues. This CDR3 reads CASRSGLAGVYEQYF. CDR3 nucleotides: TGTGCCAGCAGGTCGGGACTAGCGGGAGTCTACGAGCAGTACTTC.

The chain links TRBV9 to TRBJ1-1; 7 nucleotides align to TRBD1. Germline trimming cut 4 bases from V and 4 bases from J; bases unmatched to any gene: 7. This CDR3 is built from 14 residues. CDR1 SGDLS and CDR2 YYNGEE come from the germline V gene. The CDR3 reads CASSPQTGITEAFF. The CDR3 coding sequence is TGTGCCAGCAGCCCTCAGACAGGGATCACTGAAGCTTTCTTT.

The chain combines TRBV5-1 with TRBJ2-5, with D maybe TRBD1 (6 bases). CDR1 is SGHRS, CDR2 YFSETQ, per germline. This CDR3 spans 13 amino acids. Trimming cost V 2 bases and J 5 bases, with 10 bases left between them. The CDR3 reads CASSFQGSETQYF. In DNA form, the CDR3 reads TGCGCCAGCAGCTTCCAGGGGAGCGAGACCCAGTACTTC.

The CDR3 nucleotides read TGTGCCAGCAGCGGACTAGCGGGAACCTACGAGCAGTACTTC. Translation: CASSGLAGTYEQYF. The chain recombines TRBV28 with TRBJ2-7, with 12 bases identical to TRBD2. In germline, CDR1 is MDHEN, CDR2 SYDVKM. The CDR3 has 14 residues. The ends lost 6 bases at V and 2 bases at J; junction bases unmatched: 2.

V gene TRBV12-2 combines with J gene TRBJ1-3; the DNA was not compared with TRBD1, the D call given in the table. TRBV12-2 is listed as a pseudogene. The CDR3 totals 20 residues. The CDR3 bases are TGTGCAAGTCGCTTAGAACCCCCGGGACAGGGGGGAGACTCTGGAAACACCATATATTTT. Protein product: CASRLEPPGQGGDSGNTIYF.

CDR3 protein: CASSLGGGLVEQYF. For the CDR3, the DNA is TGCGCCAGCAGCTTGGGGGGGGGCTTAGTCGAGCAGTACTTC. This sequence joins TRBV5-1 and TRBJ2-7; possible D gene TRBD2, 7 bases. Per the germline V gene, CDR1 is SGHRS and CDR2 is YFSETQ. The germline V and J ends were trimmed by 0 bases and 6 bases, with 13 bases remaining between them. The CDR3 spans 14 residues.

Regarding this clone: An end of the junction does not agree with germline; a read error may underlie this. The V call is TRBV28, the J call TRBJ1-5; 8 bases agree with TRBD1. Germline V gene sequence: CDR1 MDHEN, CDR2 SYDVKM. The CDR3 runs to 13 residues. CDR3 sequence reads: CGTGGVSNQPQHF. The CDR3 DNA is TGCGGTACAGGGGGAGTGAGCAATCAGCCCCAGCATTTT.

The chain employs TRBV19 and TRBJ1-5, with 9 nucleotides matching TRBD1. With 1 base clipped from V and 2 bases from J, the junction kept 0 bases outside the gene matches. Germline V gene lookup returns CDR1 LNHDA and CDR2 SQIVND (reference sequence). The CDR3 consists of 15 residues. The CDR3 protein is CASSIGTGGNQPQHF. CDR3 nucleotides: TGTGCCAGTAGTATAGGGACAGGGGGCAATCAGCCCCAGCATTTT.

The J gene is TRBJ1-2, the V gene TRBV4-2; TRBD1 matches 9 bases. Per germline, CDR1 LGHNA and CDR2 YNFKEQ. The CDR3 spans 14 residues. The junction had 4 bases not matched to a gene; V was cut back by 4 bases and J by 4 bases. In nucleotides, the CDR3 is TGTGCCAGCAGCCCGGGACAGGGAGGCTATGGCTACACCTTC. Translation gives CASSPGQGGYGYTF.

The rearrangement joins TRBV11-3 to TRBJ2-3; 8 bases map to TRBD2. This CDR3 is built from 16 residues. Germline V CDR1 and CDR2: SGHNT, YENEEA. With 3 bases clipped from V and 6 bases from J, the junction kept 11 bases outside the gene matches. The DNA for the CDR3 is TGTGCCAGCAGCTTGGGCCAGCGGGAGTCCGTGGATACGCAGTATTTT. Its translation: CASSLGQRESVDTQYF. Using reference TRBV11-3 and TRBJ2-3 for the parts outside the CDR3, the full variable domain is EAGVVQSPRYKIIEKKQPVAFWCNPISGHNTLYWYLQNLGQGPELLIRYENEEAVDDSQLPKDRFSAERLKGVDSTLKIQPAELGDSAVYLCASSLGQRESVDTQYFGPGTRLTVL.

This clone was counted a few times. The rearrangement links TRBV19 to TRBJ2-1, with 9 bases matching TRBD2. The junction had 8 bases not matched to a gene; V was cut back by 5 bases and J by 6 bases. This CDR3 is 15 amino acids long. Germline V gives CDR1 LNHDA, CDR2 SQIVND (reference sequence). The CDR3 loop reads CASSDSGRKSNEQFF. CDR3 nucleotides: TGTGCCAGTAGTGATAGCGGGAGAAAGTCCAATGAGCAGTTCTTC.

This clone was recorded once. The chain recombines TRBV18 with TRBJ2-2; the D gene is possibly TRBD1 (6 bases). Between the trimmed V and J ends, which lost 3 bases and 0 bases, there was a span of 14 bases. This CDR3 region has 17 residues. Germline CDR1 reads KGHSH; CDR2 reads LQKENI. The CDR3 is CASSPPVGAANTGELFF. CDR3 sequence (DNA): TGTGCCAGCTCACCTCCTGTGGGGGCGGCGAACACCGGGGAGCTGTTTTTT.

V and J are TRBV27 and TRBJ2-2; 9 bases are a match to TRBD2. The germline V gene has CDR1 MNHEY and CDR2 SMNVEV (reference sequence). The CDR3 totals 20 residues. Trimming at V came to 6 bases and at J to 4 bases, leaving 21 bases not matched to a gene. The CDR3 region has the DNA TGTGCCAGCAGCCTACGGTCTGGGCTGGGCGGGAGGGGGAGCACCGGGGAGCTGTTTTTT. Residues: CASSLRSGLGGRGSTGELFF.

This chain uses TRBV25-1 with TRBJ2-1; 8 bases match TRBD2. Germline V gene data show CDR1 as MGHDK and CDR2 as SYGVNS. With 10 bases clipped from V and 12 bases from J, the junction kept 8 bases outside the gene matches. The CDR3 has 11 amino acids. The CDR3 loop is CATAGGLAQFF. CDR3 nucleotides: TGTGCCACCGCGGGGGGCTTGGCGCAGTTCTTC.

The chain has TRBV5-1 and TRBJ2-1, with TRBD1 identical over 7 bases. Germline loops: CDR1 SGHRS, CDR2 YFSETQ. The CDR3 is made up of 14 amino acids. V lost 4 bases, J lost 4 bases, and 5 bases stayed unmatched. The DNA of the CDR3 is TGCGCCAGCAGCGTCGGACAGGCTTACAATGAGCAGTTCTTC. It encodes CASSVGQAYNEQFF. Complete variable domain (other parts from reference TRBV5-1 and TRBJ2-1): KAGVTQTPRYLIKTRGQQVTLSCSPISGHRSVSWYQQTPGQGLQFLFEYFSETQRNKGNFPGRFSGRQFSNSRSEMNVSTLELGDSALYLCASSVGQAYNEQFFGPGTRLTVL.